A single sample gave rise to the 9 T cell receptor beta chains below, sequenced in a study of a mutant IDH1 vaccine in newly diagnosed glioma (dated by TCRdb to the early 2020s). The library was generated by the immunoSEQ multiplex PCR assay. Entries here come from immuneACCESS through TCRdb and include only in-frame sequences with V and J called. Some clones fail to appear in such tables; in the studies checked, an unresolved V gene covers under half of the shortfall, and the cause of the remainder is unknown. The sample table shows about 38,000 clones, and over 85% are seen once. Over 15% of the sample lies in the top ten. Interpreted using the paper, the time point label stands for: baseline, week 1 (first vaccination visit). What the treatment or condition label conveys for this sample: pre-vaccination baseline after standard-of-care therapy. Sequences were derived from PBMCs, sampled from a glioma patient treated with radiotherapy, temozolomide or both. These receptors originate from a man younger than 35 with glioma.

V and J are TRBV10-3 and TRBJ1-1; unclear D gene. V dropped 0 bases and J dropped 7 bases, with 12 bases sitting between them. This CDR3 comprises 14 residues. Germline values: CDR1 ENHRY, CDR2 SYGVKD. CDR3 in amino acids: CAISESLGGLEAFF. The CDR3 DNA reads TGTGCCATCAGTGAGTCGTTGGGAGGGCTTGAAGCTTTCTTT.

The chain joins TRBV6-1 to TRBJ2-5; TRBD1 aligns across 10 bases. After removal of 8 bases from V and 4 bases from J, the junction contained 4 bases not matched to a gene. The germline CDR1 and CDR2 sequences are MNHNS and SASEGT. This CDR3 is built from 13 residues. The CDR3 reads CASGTGVAETQYF. The CDR3 coding sequence is TGTGCCAGCGGGACAGGGGTGGCAGAGACCCAGTACTTC.

The chain employs TRBV9 and TRBJ2-2, with D maybe TRBD1 (5 bases). V was pared by 1 base and J by 6 bases, with 7 bases between. The germline CDR1 and CDR2 sequences are SGDLS and YYNGEE. This CDR3 contains 13 residues. The CDR3 DNA follows: TGTGCCAGCAGCGTACAGGGTGCCGGGGAGCTGTTTTTT. Translation: CASSVQGAGELFF.

This chain links TRBV4-3 with TRBJ2-5; D is possibly TRBD1 (5 bases). This CDR3 contains 16 residues. Deletions cut 4 bases from V and 3 bases from J, with 18 bases between. Germline values: CDR1 LGHNA, CDR2 YSLEER. Here the CDR3 reads CASSPNSVAGKETQYF. In nucleotides, the CDR3 is TGCGCCAGCAGCCCCAACTCGGTGGCAGGGAAAGAGACCCAGTACTTC.

This chain joins TRBV7-9 and TRBJ1-4, with D unresolved. Germline V gene data show CDR1 as SEHNR and CDR2 as FQNEAQ (reference sequence). The ends were cut back, 5 bases at V and 4 bases at J, with 14 bases in the middle. CDR3 length: 15 residues. The CDR3 DNA reads TGTGCCAGCAGCCGCTCCGGAGCTGATAATGAAAAACTGTTTTTT. Its translation: CASSRSGADNEKLFF.

The chain employs TRBV27 and TRBJ2-7, with D tentatively TRBD2 (6 bases). The ends were cut back, 4 bases at V and 2 bases at J, with 12 bases in the middle. The germline V gene encodes CDR1 MNHEY and CDR2 SMNVEV (reference sequence). The CDR3 has 14 amino acids. The CDR3 loop reads CASSYGGRPYEQYF. The CDR3 nucleotides are TGTGCCAGCAGTTACGGGGGACGCCCCTACGAGCAGTACTTC.

The chain recombines TRBV5-1 with TRBJ2-7; D is ambiguous. The CDR3 loop spans 13 amino acids. CDR1 and CDR2 (germline): SGHRS, YFSETQ. The ends were cut back, 1 base at V and 2 bases at J, with 7 bases in the middle. Here the CDR3 reads CASSLTPPYEQYF. CDR3 nucleotides: TGCGCCAGCAGCTTGACCCCCCCCTACGAGCAGTACTTC.

The V and J genes are TRBV4-1 and TRBJ2-3; D perhaps matches TRBD1 (5 bases). The CDR3 extends over 15 amino acids. Germline loops: CDR1 MGHRA, CDR2 YSYEKL. Trimming shortened V by 3 bases and J by 0 bases, and 10 bases separated the two germline ends. The CDR3 DNA reads as TGCGCCAGCAGCCAGCAGGGATTTAGCACAGATACGCAGTATTTT. Residues: CASSQQGFSTDTQYF.

This sequence joins TRBV10-1 and TRBJ2-5; D gene uncertain. The germline gives CDR1 WNHNN, CDR2 SYGVQD (reference sequence). Trimming left V 1 base short and J 3 bases short, with 15 bases between. The CDR3 runs to 16 residues. The CDR3 sequence: CASSELLICLKETQYF. The CDR3 DNA follows: TGCGCCAGCAGTGAGTTATTGATATGTCTTAAAGAGACCCAGTACTTC.